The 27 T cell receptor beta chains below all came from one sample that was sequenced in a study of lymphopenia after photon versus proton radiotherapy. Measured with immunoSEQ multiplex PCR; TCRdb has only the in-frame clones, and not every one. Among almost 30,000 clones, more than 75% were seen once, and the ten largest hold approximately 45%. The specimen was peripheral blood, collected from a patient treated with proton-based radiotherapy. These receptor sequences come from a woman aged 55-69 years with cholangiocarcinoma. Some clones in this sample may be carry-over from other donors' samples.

DNA of the CDR3: TGTGCCAGCAGTGAAATTAGGGGTGAAAATCAGCCCCAGCATTTT. Translating it yields CASSEIRGENQPQHF. V gene TRBV6-1 combines with J gene TRBJ1-5, with a weak D call TRBD1 (5 bases). CDR1 and CDR2 (germline): MNHNS, SASEGT. Trimming took off 2 bases at V and 4 bases at J, with 12 bases between the two ends. The CDR3 runs to 15 residues.

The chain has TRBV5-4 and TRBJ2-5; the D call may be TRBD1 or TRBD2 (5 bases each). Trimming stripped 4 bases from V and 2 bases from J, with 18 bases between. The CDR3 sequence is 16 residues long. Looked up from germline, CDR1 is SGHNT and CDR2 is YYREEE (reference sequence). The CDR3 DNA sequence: TGTGCCAGCAGCGAGCCCGGGACGAGATCACAAGAGACCCAGTACTTC. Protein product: CASSEPGTRSQETQYF.

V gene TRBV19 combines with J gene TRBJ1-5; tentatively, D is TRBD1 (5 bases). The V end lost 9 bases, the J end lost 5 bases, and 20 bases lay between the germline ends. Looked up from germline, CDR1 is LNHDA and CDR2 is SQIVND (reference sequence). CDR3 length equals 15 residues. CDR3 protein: CASGWGGQGYQPQHF. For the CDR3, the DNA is TGTGCCAGCGGGTGGGGAGGGCAGGGTTATCAGCCCCAGCATTTT.

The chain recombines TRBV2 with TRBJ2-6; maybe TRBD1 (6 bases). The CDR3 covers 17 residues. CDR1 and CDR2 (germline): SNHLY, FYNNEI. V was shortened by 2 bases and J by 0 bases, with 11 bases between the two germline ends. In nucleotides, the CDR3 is TGTGCCAGCAGTGAATGGGGGCTGATCTCTGGGGCCAACGTCCTGACTTTC. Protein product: CASSEWGLISGANVLTF.

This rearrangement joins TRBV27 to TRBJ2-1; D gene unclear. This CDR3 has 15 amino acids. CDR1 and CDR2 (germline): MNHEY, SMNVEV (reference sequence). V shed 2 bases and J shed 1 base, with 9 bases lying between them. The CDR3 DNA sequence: TGTGCCAGCAGTTTAAGGCGAGATTCCTACAATGAGCAGTTCTTC. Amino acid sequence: CASSLRRDSYNEQFF.

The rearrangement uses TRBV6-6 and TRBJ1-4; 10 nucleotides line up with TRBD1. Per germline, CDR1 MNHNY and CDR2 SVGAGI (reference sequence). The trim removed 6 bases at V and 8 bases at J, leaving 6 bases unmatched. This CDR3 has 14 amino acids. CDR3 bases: TGTGCCAGCAGCCCCGGGACAGGGGTAGAAAAACTGTTTTTT. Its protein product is CASSPGTGVEKLFF.

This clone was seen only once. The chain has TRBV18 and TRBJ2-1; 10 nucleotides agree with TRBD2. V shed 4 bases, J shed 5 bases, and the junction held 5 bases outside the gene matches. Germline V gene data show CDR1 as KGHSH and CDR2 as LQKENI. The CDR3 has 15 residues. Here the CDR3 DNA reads TGTGCCAGCTCACGTGGGACTAGCGACAACAATGAGCAGTTCTTC. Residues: CASSRGTSDNNEQFF. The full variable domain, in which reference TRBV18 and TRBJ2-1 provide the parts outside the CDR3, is NAGVMQNPRHLVRRRGQEARLRCSPMKGHSHVYWYRQLPEEGLKFMVYLQKENIIDESGMPKERFSAEFPKEGPSILRIQQVVRGDSAAYFCASSRGTSDNNEQFFGPGTRLTVL.

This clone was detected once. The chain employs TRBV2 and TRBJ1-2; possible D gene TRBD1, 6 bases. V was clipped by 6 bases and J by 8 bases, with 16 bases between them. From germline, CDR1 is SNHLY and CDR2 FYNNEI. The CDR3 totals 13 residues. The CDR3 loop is CASRPEGGRGYTF. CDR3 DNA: TGTGCCAGCAGGCCGGAGGGGGGCAGGGGCTACACCTTC.

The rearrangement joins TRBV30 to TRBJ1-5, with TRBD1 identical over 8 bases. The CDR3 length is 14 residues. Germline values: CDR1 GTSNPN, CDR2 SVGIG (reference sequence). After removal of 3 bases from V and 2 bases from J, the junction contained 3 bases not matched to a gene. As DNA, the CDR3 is TGTGCCTGGAGCGTGGGACAGGGCAATCAGCCCCAGCATTTT. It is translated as CAWSVGQGNQPQHF.

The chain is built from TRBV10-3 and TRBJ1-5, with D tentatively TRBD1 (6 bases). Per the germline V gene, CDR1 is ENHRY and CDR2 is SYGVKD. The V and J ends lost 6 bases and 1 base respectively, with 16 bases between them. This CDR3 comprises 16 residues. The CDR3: CAISGTGARSNQPQHF. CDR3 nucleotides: TGTGCCATCAGCGGGACGGGGGCGAGGAGCAATCAGCCCCAGCATTTT.

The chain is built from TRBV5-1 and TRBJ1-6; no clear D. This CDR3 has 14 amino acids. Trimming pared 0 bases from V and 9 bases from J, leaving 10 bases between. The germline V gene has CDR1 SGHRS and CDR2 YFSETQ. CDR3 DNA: TGCGCCAGCAGCTTGGTTCAGCCGGGTTCACCCCTCCACTTT. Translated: CASSLVQPGSPLHF.

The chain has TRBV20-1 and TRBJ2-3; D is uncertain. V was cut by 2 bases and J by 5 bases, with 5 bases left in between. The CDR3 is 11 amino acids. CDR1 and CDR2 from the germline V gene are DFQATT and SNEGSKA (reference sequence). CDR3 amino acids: CSARMGDTQYF. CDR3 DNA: TGCAGTGCTAGAATGGGAGATACGCAGTATTTT.

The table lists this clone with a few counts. CDR3 loop: CASQRLTQGIQYF. DNA of the CDR3: TGTGCCAGCCAGAGGCTTACCCAGGGCATTCAGTACTTC. V usage is TRBV2 and J usage is TRBJ2-4, with D possibly TRBD1 on 5 matching bases. V was trimmed by 8 bases and J by 9 bases, leaving 17 bases between them. The CDR3 totals 13 residues. CDR1 and CDR2 from the germline V gene are SNHLY and FYNNEI.

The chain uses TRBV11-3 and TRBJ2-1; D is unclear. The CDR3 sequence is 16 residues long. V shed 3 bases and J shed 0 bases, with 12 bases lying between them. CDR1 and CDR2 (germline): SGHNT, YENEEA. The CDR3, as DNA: TGTGCCAGCAGCTTCGGGTTAACGAGCTCCTACAATGAGCAGTTCTTC. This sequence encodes CASSFGLTSSYNEQFF.

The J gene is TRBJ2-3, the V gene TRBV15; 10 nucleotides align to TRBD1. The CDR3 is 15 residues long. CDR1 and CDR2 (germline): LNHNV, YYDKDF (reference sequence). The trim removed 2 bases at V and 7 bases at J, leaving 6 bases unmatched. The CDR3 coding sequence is TGTGCCACCAGCAGATCCGGGACAGGGGATCATACGCAGTATTTT. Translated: CATSRSGTGDHTQYF.

The CDR3 DNA follows: TGTGCCAGCAGCTTAGACAGGTCGCGGGAGCAGTACTTC. It codes for CASSLDRSREQYF. The chain couples TRBV7-7 to TRBJ2-7; perhaps TRBD1 as D (5 bases). Trimming pared 1 base from V and 7 bases from J, leaving 11 bases between. The CDR3 loop spans 13 amino acids. Germline CDR1 is SSHAT and CDR2 is FNYEAQ (reference sequence).

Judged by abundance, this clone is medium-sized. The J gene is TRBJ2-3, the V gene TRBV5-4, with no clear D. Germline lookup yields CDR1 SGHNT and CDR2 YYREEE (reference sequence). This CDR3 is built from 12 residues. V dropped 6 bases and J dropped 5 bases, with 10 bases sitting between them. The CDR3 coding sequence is TGTGCCAGCAACCAGAAAGGAGATACGCAGTATTTT. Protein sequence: CASNQKGDTQYF.

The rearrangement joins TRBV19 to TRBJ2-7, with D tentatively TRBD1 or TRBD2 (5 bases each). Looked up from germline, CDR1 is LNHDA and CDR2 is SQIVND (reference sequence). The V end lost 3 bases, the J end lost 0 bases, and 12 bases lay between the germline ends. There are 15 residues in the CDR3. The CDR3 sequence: CASSIHGTVSYEQYF. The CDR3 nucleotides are TGTGCCAGTAGTATCCACGGGACGGTCTCCTACGAGCAGTACTTC. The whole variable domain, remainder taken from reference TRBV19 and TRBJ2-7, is DGGITQSPKYLFRKEGQNVTLSCEQNLNHDAMYWYRQDPGQGLRLIYYSQIVNDFQKGDIAEGYSVSREKKESFPLTVTSAQKNPTAFYLCASSIHGTVSYEQYFGPGTRLTVT.

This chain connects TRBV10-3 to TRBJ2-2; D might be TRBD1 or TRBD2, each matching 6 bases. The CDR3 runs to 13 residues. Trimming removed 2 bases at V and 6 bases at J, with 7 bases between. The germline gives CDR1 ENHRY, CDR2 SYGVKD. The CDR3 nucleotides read TGTGCCATCAGTGAGAGGGGGGCCGGGGAGCTGTTTTTT. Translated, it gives CAISERGAGELFF.

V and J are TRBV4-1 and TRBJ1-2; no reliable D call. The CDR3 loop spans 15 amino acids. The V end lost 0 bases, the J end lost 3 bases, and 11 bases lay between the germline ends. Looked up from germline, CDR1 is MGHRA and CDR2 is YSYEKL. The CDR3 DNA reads TGCGCCAGCAGCCAAGACGGCACGGGTTACTATGGCTACACCTTC. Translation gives CASSQDGTGYYGYTF.

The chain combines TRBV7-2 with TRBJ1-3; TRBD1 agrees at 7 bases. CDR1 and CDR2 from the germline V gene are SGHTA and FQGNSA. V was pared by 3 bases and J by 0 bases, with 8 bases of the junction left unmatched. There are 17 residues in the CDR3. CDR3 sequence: CASSLYPTGISGNTIYF. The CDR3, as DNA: TGTGCCAGCAGCTTGTACCCGACAGGGATCTCTGGAAACACCATATATTTT. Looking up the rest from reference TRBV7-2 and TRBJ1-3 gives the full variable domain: GAGVSQSPSNKVTEKGKDVELRCDPISGHTALYWYRQSLGQGLEFLIYFQGNSAPDKSGLPSDRFSAERTGGSVSTLTIQRTQQEDSAVYLCASSLYPTGISGNTIYFGEGSWLTVV.

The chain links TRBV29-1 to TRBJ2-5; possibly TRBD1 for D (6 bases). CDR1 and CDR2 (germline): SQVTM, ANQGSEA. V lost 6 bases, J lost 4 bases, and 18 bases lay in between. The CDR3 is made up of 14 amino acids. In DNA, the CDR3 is TGCAGCGTCGCCAGGGGAGATAGGGGAGAGACCCAGTACTTC. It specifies CSVARGDRGETQYF. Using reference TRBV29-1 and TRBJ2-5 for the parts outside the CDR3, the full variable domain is SAVISQKPSRDICQRGTSLTIQCQVDSQVTMMFWYRQQPGQSLTLIATANQGSEATYESGFVIDKFPISRPNLTFSTLTVSNMSPEDSSIYLCSVARGDRGETQYFGPGTRLLVL.

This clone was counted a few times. The DNA of the CDR3 is TGCGCCAGCAGCCAAGGAGATGACACCTACGAGCAGTACTTC. This encodes CASSQGDDTYEQYF. V is TRBV4-1 and J is TRBJ2-7; D gene unclear. V was pared by 1 base and J by 2 bases, with 9 bases between. CDR1 is MGHRA and CDR2 is YSYEKL in the germline V gene. The CDR3 is made up of 14 amino acids.

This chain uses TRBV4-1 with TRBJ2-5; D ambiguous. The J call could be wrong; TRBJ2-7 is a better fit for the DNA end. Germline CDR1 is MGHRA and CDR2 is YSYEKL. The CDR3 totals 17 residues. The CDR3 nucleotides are TGCGCCAGCAGCCAAGGGTCCGCCGAGATTCCCTCCTACGAGCAGTACTTC. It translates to CASSQGSAEIPSYEQYF.

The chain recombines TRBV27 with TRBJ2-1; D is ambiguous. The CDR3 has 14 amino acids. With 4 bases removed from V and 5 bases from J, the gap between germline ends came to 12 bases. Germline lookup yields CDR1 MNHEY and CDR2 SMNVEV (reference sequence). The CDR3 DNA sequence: TGTGCCAGCAGTTCTTCTCTCGTCGACAATGAGCAGTTCTTC. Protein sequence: CASSSSLVDNEQFF.

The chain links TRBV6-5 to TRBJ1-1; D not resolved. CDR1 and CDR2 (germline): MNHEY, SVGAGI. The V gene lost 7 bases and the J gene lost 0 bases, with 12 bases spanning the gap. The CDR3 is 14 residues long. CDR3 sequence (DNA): TGTGCCAGCACGGCGGGGTCCCTGAACACTGAAGCTTTCTTT. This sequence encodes CASTAGSLNTEAFF.

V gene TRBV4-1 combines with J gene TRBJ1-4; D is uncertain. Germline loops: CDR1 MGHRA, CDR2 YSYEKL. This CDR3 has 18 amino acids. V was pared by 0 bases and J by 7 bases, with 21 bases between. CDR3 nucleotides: TGCGCCAGCAGCCAAGACGCTGTGACCCGGGGAAGTGGTGAAAAACTGTTTTTT. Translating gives CASSQDAVTRGSGEKLFF.